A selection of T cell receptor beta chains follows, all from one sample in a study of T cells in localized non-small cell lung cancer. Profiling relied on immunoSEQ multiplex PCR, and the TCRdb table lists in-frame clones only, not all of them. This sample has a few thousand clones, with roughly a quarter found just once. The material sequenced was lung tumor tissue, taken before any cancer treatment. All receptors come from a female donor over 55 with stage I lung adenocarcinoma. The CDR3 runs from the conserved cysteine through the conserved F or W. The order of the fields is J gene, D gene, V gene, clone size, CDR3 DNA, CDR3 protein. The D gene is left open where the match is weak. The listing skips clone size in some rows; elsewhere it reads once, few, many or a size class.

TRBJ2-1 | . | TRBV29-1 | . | TGCAGCGTTGGATGGCGGACTTACAATGAGCAGTTCTTC | CSVGWRTYNEQFF
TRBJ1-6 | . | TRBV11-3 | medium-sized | TGTGCCAGCAGCTTAGGGAGCTCCTATAATTCACCCCTCCACTTT | CASSLGSSYNSPLHF
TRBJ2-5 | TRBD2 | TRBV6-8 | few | TGTGCCAGCAGACGAGGGACTAGCGTTCAGACCCAGTACTTC | CASRRGTSVQTQYF
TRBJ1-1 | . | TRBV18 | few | TGTGCCAGCTCAACCGTGAACACTGAAGCTTTCTTT | CASSTVNTEAFF
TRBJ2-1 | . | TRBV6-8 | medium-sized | TGTGCCAGCAGTCATTGGCAGTACGATGAGCAGTTCTTC | CASSHWQYDEQFF
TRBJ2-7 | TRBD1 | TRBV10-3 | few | TGTGCCATCGGCCGGGACAGGGGATACGAGCAGTACTTC | CAIGRDRGYEQYF
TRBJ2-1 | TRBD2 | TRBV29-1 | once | TGCAGCGTGATGGGACTAGCGGACCTATCCTACAATGAGCAGTTCTTC | CSVMGLADLSYNEQFF
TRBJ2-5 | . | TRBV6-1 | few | TGTGCCAGCAGTGAAGCGAGGCTGCTGACCCAGTACTTC | CASSEARLLTQYF
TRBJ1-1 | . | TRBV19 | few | TGTGCCAGTAGTATCACCCGCAGGGGAACTGAAGCTTTCTTT | CASSITRRGTEAFF
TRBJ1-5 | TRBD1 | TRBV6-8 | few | TGTGCCAGCAGTTATTACGCAGGGGGTGACAATCAGCCCCAGCATTTT | CASSYYAGGDNQPQHF
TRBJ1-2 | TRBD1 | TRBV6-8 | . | TGTGCCATCAAATCGACAGGGGGGGGCTATGGCTACACCTTC | CAIKSTGGGYGYTF
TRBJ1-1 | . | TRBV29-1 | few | TGCAGCGTTGAAGGGAGAAACACTGAAGCTTTCTTT | CSVEGRNTEAFF
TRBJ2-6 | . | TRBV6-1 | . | TGTGCCAGCAGTGAAGCACTGTTTCGGGGCTCTGGGGCCAACGTCCTGACTTTC | CASSEALFRGSGANVLTF
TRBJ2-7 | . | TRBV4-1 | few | TGCGCCAGCAGCCAAGGGAACCCCGACTACGAGCAGTACTTC | CASSQGNPDYEQYF
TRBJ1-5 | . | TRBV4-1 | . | TGCGCCAGCAGCTCCCGGGACATTAGCAATCAGCCCCAGCATTTT | CASSSRDISNQPQHF
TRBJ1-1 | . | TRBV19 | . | TGTGCCAGTAGTCTACATAGGAACACTGAAGCTTTCTTT | CASSLHRNTEAFF
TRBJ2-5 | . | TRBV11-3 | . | TGTGCCAGCAGCTTGGGAGAGGTGGGGGTCGGAGAGACCCAGTACTTC | CASSLGEVGVGETQYF
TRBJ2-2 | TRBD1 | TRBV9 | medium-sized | TGTGCCAGCAGCGTAGCGGACAGGGGGAACACCGGGGAGCTGTTTTTT | CASSVADRGNTGELFF
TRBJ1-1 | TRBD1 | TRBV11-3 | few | TGTGCCAGCAGCACCTGGACAGGGGGCGAATCCGCTGAAGCTTTCTTT | CASSTWTGGESAEAFF
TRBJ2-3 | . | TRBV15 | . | TGTGCCACCACGGGAGACAGGGAGGCAGATACGCAGTATTTT | CATTGDREADTQYF
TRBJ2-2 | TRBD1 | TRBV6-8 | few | TGTGCCAGCAGACGACAGGGCGAAAGCGGGGAGCTGTTTTTT | CASRRQGESGELFF
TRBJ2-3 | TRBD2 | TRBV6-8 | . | TGTGCCAGCAGTCCTCAACGAGTAGCGGGAACAGATACGCAGTATTTT | CASSPQRVAGTDTQYF
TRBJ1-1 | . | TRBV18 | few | TGTGCCAGCTCACCGACCCTCGCAAGGGACACTGAAGCTTTCTTT | CASSPTLARDTEAFF
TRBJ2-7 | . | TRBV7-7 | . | TGTGCCAGCAGCGCATCCCTCGGACAGAGCTCCTACGAGCAGTACTTC | CASSASLGQSSYEQYF
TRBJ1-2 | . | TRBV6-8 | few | TGTGCCAGCAGGTCCTCAGGGGACGGTGGCTACACCTTC | CASRSSGDGGYTF
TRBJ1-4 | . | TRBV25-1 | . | TGTGCCAGCAGTGCCAACAGGAATAATGAAAAACTGTTTTTT | CASSANRNNEKLFF
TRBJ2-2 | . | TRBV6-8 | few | TGTGCCAGCAGTTACCCTCCTCCTGGGGAGCTGTTTTTT | CASSYPPPGELFF
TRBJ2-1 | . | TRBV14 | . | TGTGCCAGCAGCCAAGGTCGCGGGTACAGGGATGAGCAGTTCTTC | CASSQGRGYRDEQFF
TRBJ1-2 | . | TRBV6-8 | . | TGTGCCAGCAGCAACGGCGGGATCCCATATGGCTACACCTTC | CASSNGGIPYGYTF
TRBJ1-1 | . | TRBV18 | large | TGTGCCAGCTCACCAGTCTTGGTAGCAGAAGCTTTCTTT | CASSPVLVAEAFF
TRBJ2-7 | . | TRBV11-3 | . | TGTGCCAGCAGCTTAGGCCAGCGGAGCTCCTACGAGCAGTACTTC | CASSLGQRSSYEQYF
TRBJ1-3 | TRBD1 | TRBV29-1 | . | TGCAGCGTTGATCAGGGGGCTAACACCATATATTTT | CSVDQGANTIYF
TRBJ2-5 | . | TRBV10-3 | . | TGTGCCATCAGTGAGCCCCCTGTGGGGGCCCAGTACTTC | CAISEPPVGAQYF
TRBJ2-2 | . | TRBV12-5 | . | TGTGCTAGTGGTTTGGCGGGACCGAACACCGGGGAGCTGTTTTTT | CASGLAGPNTGELFF
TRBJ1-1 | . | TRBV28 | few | TGTGCCAGCAGTTTAGGTCGCTATACTGAAGCTTTCTTT | CASSLGRYTEAFF
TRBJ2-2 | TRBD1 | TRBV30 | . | TGTGCCTGGAGTGCGGGACAGATCACCGGGGAGCTGTTTTTT | CAWSAGQITGELFF
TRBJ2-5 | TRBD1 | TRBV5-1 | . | TGCGCCAGCAGCTTGGTGTCCGGGACAGGGCAAGAGACCCAGTACTTC | CASSLVSGTGQETQYF
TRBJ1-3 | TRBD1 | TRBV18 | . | TGTGCCAGCTCACCGTTTTTACCGGGACAGGGGGCCTCTGGAAACACCATATATTTT | CASSPFLPGQGASGNTIYF
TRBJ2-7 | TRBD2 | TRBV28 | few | TGTGCCAGCAGTTTCGGTCTAGCGGAGTACGAGCAGTACTTC | CASSFGLAEYEQYF
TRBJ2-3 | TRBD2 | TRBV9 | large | TGTGCCAGCAGCGTAGGGGAGGGAAATACGCAGTATTTT | CASSVGEGNTQYF
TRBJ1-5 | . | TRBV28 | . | TGTGCCAGCAGTTTCTTGGGGGGTCAGCCCCAGCATTTT | CASSFLGGQPQHF
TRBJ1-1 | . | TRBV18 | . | TGTGCCAGCTCACCAGGGAGGGGAGCTAACACTGAAGCTTTCTTT | CASSPGRGANTEAFF
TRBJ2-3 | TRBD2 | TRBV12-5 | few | TGTGCCACTAGCGGCGAGGCCGGGTATACGCAGTATTTT | CATSGEAGYTQYF
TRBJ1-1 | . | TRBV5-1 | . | TGCGCCAGCAGCCCCAGTGGCAGTGGATACACTGAAGCTTTCTTT | CASSPSGSGYTEAFF
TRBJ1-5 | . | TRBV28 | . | TGTGCCAGCAGTTTATACAATCAGCCCCAGCATTTT | CASSLYNQPQHF
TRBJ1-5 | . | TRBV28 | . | TGTGCCAGCAGTTTGGGGGTCGATCAGCCCCAGCATTTT | CASSLGVDQPQHF
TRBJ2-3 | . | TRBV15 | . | TGTGCCACCAGTCCCCGGAAAAGACTAGAGCCCGCAGATACGCAGTATTTT | CATSPRKRLEPADTQYF
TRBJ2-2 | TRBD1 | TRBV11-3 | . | TGTGCCAGCAGTCTTCGGGACAGGGGCGGCGGGGAGCTGTTTTTT | CASSLRDRGGGELFF
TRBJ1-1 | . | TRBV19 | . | TGTGCCAGTAGTATAGCCGGCGGGTATGCTTTCTTT | CASSIAGGYAFF
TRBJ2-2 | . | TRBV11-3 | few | TGTGCCAGCAGCCCCTCACATCGACGGTCCGACACCGGGGAGCTGTTTTTT | CASSPSHRRSDTGELFF
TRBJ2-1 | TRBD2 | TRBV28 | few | TGTGCCAGCAGCCCAGCGGGATCCTACAATGAGCAGTTCTTC | CASSPAGSYNEQFF
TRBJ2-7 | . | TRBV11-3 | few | TGTGCCAGCAGCGCCGGGACTGGCCAGTACGAGCAGTACTTC | CASSAGTGQYEQYF
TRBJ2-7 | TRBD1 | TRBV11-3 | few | TGTGCCAGCAGCTTAGTCCAGGACAGGGTAGACGAGCAGTACTTC | CASSLVQDRVDEQYF
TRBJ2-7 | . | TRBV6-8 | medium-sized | TGTGCCAGCAGTTACTCGGAAGGGGGGTCATTAGGGCAGTACTTC | CASSYSEGGSLGQYF
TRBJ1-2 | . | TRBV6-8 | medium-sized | TGTGCCAGCAGTGGTCCTGGGGAAGTTAGTAACTATGGCTACACCTTC | CASSGPGEVSNYGYTF
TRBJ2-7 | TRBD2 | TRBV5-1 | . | TGCGCCAGCAGCTTGTTCGGCGGGGGGGCCAACGAGCAGTACTTC | CASSLFGGGANEQYF
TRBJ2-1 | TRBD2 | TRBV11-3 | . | TGTGCCAGCAGCCCTAGCGGGAATGGGGTCGATGAGCAGTTCTTC | CASSPSGNGVDEQFF
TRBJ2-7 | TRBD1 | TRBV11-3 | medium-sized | TGTGCCAGCAGCTTGAACCCGACAGGGGGGCTATACGAGCAGTACTTC | CASSLNPTGGLYEQYF
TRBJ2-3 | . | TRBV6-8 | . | TGTGCCGCGGGTCGGGAATCTAGCACAGATACGCAGTATTTT | CAAGRESSTDTQYF
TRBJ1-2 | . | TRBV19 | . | TGTGCCAGTAGAAGGCTAGTTGCGACGGGGAACTATGGCTACACCTTC | CASRRLVATGNYGYTF